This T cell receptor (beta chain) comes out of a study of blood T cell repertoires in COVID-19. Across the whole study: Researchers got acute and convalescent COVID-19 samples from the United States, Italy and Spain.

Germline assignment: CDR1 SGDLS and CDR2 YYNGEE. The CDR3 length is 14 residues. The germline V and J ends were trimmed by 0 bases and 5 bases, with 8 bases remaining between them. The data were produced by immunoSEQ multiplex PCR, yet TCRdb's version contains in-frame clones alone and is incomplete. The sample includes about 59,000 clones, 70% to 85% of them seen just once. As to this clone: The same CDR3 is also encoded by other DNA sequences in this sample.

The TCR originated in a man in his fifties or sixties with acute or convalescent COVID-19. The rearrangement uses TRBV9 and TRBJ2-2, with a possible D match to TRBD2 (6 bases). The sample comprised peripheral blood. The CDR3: CASSVGGGTGELFF. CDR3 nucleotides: TGTGCCAGCAGCGTAGGTGGGGGGACCGGGGAGCTGTTTTTT. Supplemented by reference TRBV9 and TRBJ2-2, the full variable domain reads DSGVTQTPKHLITATGQRVTLRCSPRSGDLSVYWYQQSLDQGLQFLIQYYNGEERAKGNILERFSAQQFPDLHSELNLSSLELGDSALYFCASSVGGGTGELFFGEGSRLTVL.